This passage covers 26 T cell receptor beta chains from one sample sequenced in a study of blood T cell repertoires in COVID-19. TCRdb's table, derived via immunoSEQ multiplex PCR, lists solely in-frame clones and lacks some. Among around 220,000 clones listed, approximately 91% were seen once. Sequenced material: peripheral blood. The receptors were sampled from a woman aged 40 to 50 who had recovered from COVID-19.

The CDR3 bases are TGTGCCAGCAGTTTGGGGGACAGAAAATCGCGTGGCTACACCTTC. This sequence encodes CASSLGDRKSRGYTF. The chain has TRBV27 and TRBJ1-2, with 7 bases matching TRBD1. After removal of 3 bases from V and 7 bases from J, the junction contained 11 bases not matched to a gene. The CDR3 is made up of 15 amino acids. Per germline, CDR1 MNHEY and CDR2 SMNVEV (reference sequence).

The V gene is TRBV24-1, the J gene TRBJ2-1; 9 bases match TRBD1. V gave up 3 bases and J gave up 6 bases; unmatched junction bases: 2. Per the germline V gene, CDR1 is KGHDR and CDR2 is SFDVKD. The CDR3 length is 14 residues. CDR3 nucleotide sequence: TGTGCCACCAGTGATGGGACAGGGAGCAATGAGCAGTTCTTC. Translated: CATSDGTGSNEQFF.

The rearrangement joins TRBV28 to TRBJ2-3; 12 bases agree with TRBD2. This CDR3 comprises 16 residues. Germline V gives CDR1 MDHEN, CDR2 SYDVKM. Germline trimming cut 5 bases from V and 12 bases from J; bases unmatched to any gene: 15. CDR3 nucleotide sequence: TGTGCCAGCAGTGATGCGACTAGCGGGGGTTTGTTATCACAGTATTTT. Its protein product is CASSDATSGGLLSQYF.

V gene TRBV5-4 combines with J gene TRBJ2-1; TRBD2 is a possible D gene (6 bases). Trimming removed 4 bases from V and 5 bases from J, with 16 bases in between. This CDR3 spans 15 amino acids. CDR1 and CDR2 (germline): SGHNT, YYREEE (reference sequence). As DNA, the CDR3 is TGTGCCAGCAGCCTGGAAATAGCGGTCAACAATGAGCAGTTCTTC. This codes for CASSLEIAVNNEQFF.

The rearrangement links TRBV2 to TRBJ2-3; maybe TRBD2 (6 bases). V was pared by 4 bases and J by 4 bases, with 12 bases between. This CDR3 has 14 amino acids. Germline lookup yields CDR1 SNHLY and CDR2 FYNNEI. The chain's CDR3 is CASSGGGGADTQYF. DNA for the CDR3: TGTGCCAGCAGTGGGGGTGGAGGGGCAGATACGCAGTATTTT. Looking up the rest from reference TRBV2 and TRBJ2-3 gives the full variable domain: EPEVTQTPSHQVTQMGQEVILRCVPISNHLYFYWYRQILGQKVEFLVSFYNNEISEKSEIFDDQFSVERPDGSNFTLKIRSTKLEDSAMYFCASSGGGGADTQYFGPGTRLTVL.

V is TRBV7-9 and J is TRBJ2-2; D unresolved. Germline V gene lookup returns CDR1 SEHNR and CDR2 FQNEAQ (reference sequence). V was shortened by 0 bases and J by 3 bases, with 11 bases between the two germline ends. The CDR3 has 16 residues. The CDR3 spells CASSLALTRDTGELFF. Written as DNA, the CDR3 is TGTGCCAGCAGCTTAGCCCTGACCCGGGACACCGGGGAGCTGTTTTTT.

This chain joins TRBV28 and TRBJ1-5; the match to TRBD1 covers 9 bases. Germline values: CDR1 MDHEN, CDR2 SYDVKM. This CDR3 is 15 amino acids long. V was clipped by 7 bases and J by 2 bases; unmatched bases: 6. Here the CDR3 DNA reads TGTGCCAGCAACCTACAGGGGGCGCGCAATCAGCCCCAGCATTTT. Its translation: CASNLQGARNQPQHF.

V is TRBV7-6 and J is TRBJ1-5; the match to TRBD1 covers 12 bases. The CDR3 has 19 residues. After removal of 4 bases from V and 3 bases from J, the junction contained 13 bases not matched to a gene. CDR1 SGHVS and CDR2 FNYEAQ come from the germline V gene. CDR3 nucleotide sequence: TGTGCCAGCAGCTCACCGGAGTGGGACAGGGGGCGCCTCAATCAGCCCCAGCATTTT. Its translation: CASSSPEWDRGRLNQPQHF.

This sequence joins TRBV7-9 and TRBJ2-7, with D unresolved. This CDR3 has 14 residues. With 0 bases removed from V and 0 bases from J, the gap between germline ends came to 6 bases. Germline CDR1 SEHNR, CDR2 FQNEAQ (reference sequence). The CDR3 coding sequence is TGTGCCAGCAGCTTAGCCCCAAACTCCTACGAGCAGTACTTC. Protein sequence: CASSLAPNSYEQYF.

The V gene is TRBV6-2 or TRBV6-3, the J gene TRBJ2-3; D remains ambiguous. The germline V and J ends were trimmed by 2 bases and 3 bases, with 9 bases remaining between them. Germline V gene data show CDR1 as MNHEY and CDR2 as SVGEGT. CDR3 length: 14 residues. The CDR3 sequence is CASSYIGSTDTQYF. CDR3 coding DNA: TGTGCCAGCAGTTACATCGGGTCGACAGATACGCAGTATTTT.

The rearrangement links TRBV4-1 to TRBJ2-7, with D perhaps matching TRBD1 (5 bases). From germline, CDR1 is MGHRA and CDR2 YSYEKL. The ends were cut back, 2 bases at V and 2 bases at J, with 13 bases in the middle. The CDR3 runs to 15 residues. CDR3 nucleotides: TGCGCCAGCAGCCAATACCCTGGCAGGGCCTACGAGCAGTACTTC. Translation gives CASSQYPGRAYEQYF.

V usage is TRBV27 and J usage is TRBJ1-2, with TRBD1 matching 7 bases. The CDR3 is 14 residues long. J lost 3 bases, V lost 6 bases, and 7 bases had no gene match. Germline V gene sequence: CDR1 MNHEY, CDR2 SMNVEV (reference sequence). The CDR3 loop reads CASRRQGMDYGYTF. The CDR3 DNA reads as TGTGCCAGCAGAAGACAGGGAATGGACTATGGCTACACCTTC.

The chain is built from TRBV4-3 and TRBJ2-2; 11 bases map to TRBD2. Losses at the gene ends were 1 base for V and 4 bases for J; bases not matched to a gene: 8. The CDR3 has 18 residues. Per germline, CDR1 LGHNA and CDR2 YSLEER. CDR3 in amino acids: CASSQAPSGRRGTGELFF. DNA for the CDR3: TGCGCCAGCAGCCAAGCACCTAGCGGGAGGCGGGGCACCGGGGAGCTGTTTTTT.

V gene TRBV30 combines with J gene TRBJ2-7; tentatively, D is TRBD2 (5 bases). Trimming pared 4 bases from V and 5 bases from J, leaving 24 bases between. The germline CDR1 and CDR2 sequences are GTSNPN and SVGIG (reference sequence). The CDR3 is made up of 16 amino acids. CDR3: CAWTSLVEVYGNEQYF. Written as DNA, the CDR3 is TGTGCCTGGACCTCCCTCGTGGAGGTATATGGGAACGAGCAGTACTTC. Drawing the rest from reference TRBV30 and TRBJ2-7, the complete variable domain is SQTIHQWPATLVQPVGSPLSLECTVEGTSNPNLYWYRQAAGRGLQLLFYSVGIGQISSEVPQNLSASRPQDRQFILSSKKLLLSDSGFYLCAWTSLVEVYGNEQYFGPGTRLTVT.

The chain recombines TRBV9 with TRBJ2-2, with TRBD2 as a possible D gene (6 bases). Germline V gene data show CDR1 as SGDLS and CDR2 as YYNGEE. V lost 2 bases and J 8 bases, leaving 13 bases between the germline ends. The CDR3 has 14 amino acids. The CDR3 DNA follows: TGTGCCAGCAGCGTCTCACGAGGAGGGGGGGAGCTGTTTTTT. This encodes CASSVSRGGGELFF.

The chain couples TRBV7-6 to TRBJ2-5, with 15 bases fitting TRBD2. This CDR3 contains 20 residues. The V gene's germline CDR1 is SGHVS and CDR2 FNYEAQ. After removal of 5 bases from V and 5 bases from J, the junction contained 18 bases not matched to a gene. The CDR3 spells CASSPTRTSGRADGLETQYF. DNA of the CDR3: TGTGCCAGCAGCCCGACACGGACTAGCGGGAGGGCCGACGGTCTGGAGACCCAGTACTTC.

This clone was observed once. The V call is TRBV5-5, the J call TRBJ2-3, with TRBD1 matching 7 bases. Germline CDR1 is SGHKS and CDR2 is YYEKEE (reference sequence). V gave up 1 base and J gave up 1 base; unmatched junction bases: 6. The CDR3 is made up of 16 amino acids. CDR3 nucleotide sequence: TGTGCCAGCAGCTTGCGCGCAGGGGGAGGCACAGATACGCAGTATTTT. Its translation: CASSLRAGGGTDTQYF.

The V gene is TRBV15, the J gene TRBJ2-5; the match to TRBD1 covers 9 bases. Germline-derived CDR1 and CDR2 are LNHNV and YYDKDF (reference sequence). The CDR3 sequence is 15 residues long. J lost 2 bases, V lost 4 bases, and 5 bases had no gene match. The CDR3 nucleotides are TGTGCCACCAGCAACCACAGGGGGCGTCAAGAGACCCAGTACTTC. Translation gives CATSNHRGRQETQYF.

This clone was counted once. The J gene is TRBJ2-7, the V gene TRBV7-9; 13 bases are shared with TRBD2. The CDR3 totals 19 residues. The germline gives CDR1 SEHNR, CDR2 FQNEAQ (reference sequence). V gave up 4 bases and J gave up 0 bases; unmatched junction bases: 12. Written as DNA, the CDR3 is TGTGCCAGCAGCTCCCCACTAGCGGGAGGGTTCTCGTACTCCTACGAGCAGTACTTC. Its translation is CASSSPLAGGFSYSYEQYF. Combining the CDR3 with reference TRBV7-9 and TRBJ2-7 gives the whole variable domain DTGVSQNPRHKITKRGQNVTFRCDPISEHNRLYWYRQTLGQGPEFLTYFQNEAQLEKSRLLSDRFSAERPKGSFSTLEIQRTEQGDSAMYLCASSSPLAGGFSYSYEQYFGPGTRLTVT.

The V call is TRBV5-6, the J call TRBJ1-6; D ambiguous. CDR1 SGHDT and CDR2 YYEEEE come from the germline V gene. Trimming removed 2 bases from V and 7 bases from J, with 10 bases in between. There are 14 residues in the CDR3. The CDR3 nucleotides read TGTGCCAGCAGCTTCGCGGGTGGCAATTCACCCCTCCACTTT. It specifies CASSFAGGNSPLHF.

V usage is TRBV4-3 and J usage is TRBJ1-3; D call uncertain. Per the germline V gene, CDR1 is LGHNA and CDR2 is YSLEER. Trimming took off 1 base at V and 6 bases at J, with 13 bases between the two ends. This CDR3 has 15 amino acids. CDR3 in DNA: TGCGCCAGCAGCCAAGGTGGTGGAGGGATAAACACCATATATTTT. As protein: CASSQGGGGINTIYF.

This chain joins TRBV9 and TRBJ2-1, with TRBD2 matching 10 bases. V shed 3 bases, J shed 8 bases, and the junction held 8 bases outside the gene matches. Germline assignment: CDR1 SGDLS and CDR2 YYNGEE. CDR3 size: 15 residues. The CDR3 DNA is TGTGCCAGCAGCGCGGGGGGGACTAGCGTTTATGAGCAGTTCTTC. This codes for CASSAGGTSVYEQFF.

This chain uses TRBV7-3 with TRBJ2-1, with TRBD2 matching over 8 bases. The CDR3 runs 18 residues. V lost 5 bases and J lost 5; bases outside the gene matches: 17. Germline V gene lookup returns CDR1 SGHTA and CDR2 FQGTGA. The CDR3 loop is CASSPSRPLAGPHNEQFF. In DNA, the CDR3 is TGTGCCAGCAGCCCATCCCGTCCATTAGCGGGACCCCACAATGAGCAGTTCTTC.

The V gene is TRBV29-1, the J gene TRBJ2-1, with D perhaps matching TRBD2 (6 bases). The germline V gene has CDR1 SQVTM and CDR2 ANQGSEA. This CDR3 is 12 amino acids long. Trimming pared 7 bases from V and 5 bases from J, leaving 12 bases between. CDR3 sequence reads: CSATVADNEQFF. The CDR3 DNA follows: TGCAGCGCGACCGTAGCGGACAATGAGCAGTTCTTC.

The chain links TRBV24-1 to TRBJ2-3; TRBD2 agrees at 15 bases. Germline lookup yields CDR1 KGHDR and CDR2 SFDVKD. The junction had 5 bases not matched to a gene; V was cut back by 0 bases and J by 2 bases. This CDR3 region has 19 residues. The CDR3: CATSDLKWTSGGATDTQYF. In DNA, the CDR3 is TGTGCCACCAGTGATTTGAAGTGGACTAGCGGGGGGGCCACAGATACGCAGTATTTT.

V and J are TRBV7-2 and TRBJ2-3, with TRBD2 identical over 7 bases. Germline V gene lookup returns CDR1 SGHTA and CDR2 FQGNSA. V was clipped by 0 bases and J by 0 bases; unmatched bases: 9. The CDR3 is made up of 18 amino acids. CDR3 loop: CASSLAGAPGLSTDTQYF. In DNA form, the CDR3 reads TGTGCCAGCAGCTTAGCGGGTGCCCCGGGACTAAGCACAGATACGCAGTATTTT.